One sample yielded the 27 T cell receptor beta chains listed below, sequenced in a study of T cell repertoires in cytomegalovirus infection. TCRdb re-called the reads through MiXCR, storing one row per CDR3 protein. The profile shows around 450,000 distinct CDR3 sequences, about 11% of them singletons. Sequenced sample: PBMCs. Source of these receptors: a human donor in good health (CMV status not recorded). Some clones in this sample may be carry-over from other donors' samples.

This clonotype was observed many times. The chain is built from TRBV19 and TRBJ2-2; 9 nucleotides agree with TRBD1. Germline CDR1 reads LNHDA; CDR2 reads SQIVND (reference sequence). J was trimmed by 6 bases and V by 4 bases; bases with no gene match: 12. The CDR3 contains 17 residues. The CDR3, as DNA: TGTGCCAGTAGTAAAACACCCCGGGACAGGGTCCCCGGGGAGCTGTTTTTT. It translates to CASSKTPRDRVPGELFF.

Regarding this clonotype: A single base separates this from a much larger clone, so it may be a read error. The chain is built from TRBV28 and TRBJ1-5, with D uncertain. CDR1 and CDR2 from the germline V gene are MDHEN and SYDVKM. This CDR3 region has 16 residues. V gave up 6 bases and J gave up 3 bases, with 18 bases separating them. The CDR3 DNA reads as TGTGCCAGCAGCCTGGGCCCCCCTTATACCAATCAGCCCCAGCATTTT. It is translated as CASSLGPPYTNQPQHF.

This clonotype has only a few counts. The chain combines TRBV19 with TRBJ1-1; no definite D call. The CDR3 is 14 residues long. Trimming removed 1 base at V and 3 bases at J, with 9 bases between. The germline V gene encodes CDR1 LNHDA and CDR2 SQIVND (reference sequence). CDR3 sequence (DNA): TGTGCCAGTAGTATAGGCCGTGGGGACACTGAAGCTTTCTTT. It yields the protein CASSIGRGDTEAFF.

This clonotype was counted at least ten times. The genes are TRBV24-1 and TRBJ2-1, with 12 bases lining up with TRBD2. Germline V gives CDR1 KGHDR, CDR2 SFDVKD. The V gene end was trimmed by 0 bases and the J gene end by 7 bases; junction bases not matched to a gene: 3. This CDR3 has 16 residues. The CDR3: CATSDLTSGRSNEQFF. The DNA of the CDR3 is TGTGCCACCAGTGATTTGACTAGCGGGAGGTCGAATGAGCAGTTCTTC.

Comments on this clonotype: This could be a read error, since a much larger clone is one nucleotide away. The chain combines TRBV5-6 with TRBJ1-1; D might be TRBD1 (6 bases). Trimming took 4 bases from V and 0 from J, leaving 16 bases between them. The CDR3 has 16 residues. Looked up from germline, CDR1 is SGHDT and CDR2 is YYEEEE. DNA for the CDR3: TGTGCCAGCAGCGCGGGGGCAGGGACAATGAACACTGAAGCTTTCTTT. It is translated as CASSAGAGTMNTEAFF. The complete variable domain, with remaining parts taken from reference TRBV5-6 and TRBJ1-1, reads DAGVTQSPTHLIKTRGQQVTLRCSPKSGHDTVSWYQQALGQGPQFIFQYYEEEERQRGNFPDRFSGHQFPNYSSELNVNALLLGDSALYLCASSAGAGTMNTEAFFGQGTRLTVV.

In its sample, this clonotype was seen a few times. V and J are TRBV6-2 or TRBV6-3 and TRBJ2-3; 16 bases are shared with TRBD2. The J segment lost 1 base and the V segment lost 6 bases, leaving 7 bases of the junction unmatched. Per germline, CDR1 MNHEY and CDR2 SVGEGT. The CDR3 extends over 18 amino acids. In nucleotides, the CDR3 is TGTGCCAGCAGGGGGACTAGCGGGGGGGGGGGCCGCACAGATACGCAGTATTTT. The encoded protein is CASRGTSGGGGRTDTQYF.

This clonotype was counted ten times or more. This sequence joins TRBV28 and TRBJ2-7, with D perhaps matching TRBD2 (6 bases). Germline lookup yields CDR1 MDHEN and CDR2 SYDVKM. Deletions cut 6 bases from V and 3 bases from J, with 9 bases between. The CDR3 is 12 residues long. The CDR3 DNA is TGTGCCAGCAGACGGGGGTTCTACGAGCAGTACTTC. This translates into CASRRGFYEQYF. Full variable domain (remainder filled in from reference TRBV28 and TRBJ2-7): DVKVTQSSRYLVKRTGEKVFLECVQDMDHENMFWYRQDPGLGLRLIYFSYDVKMKEKGDIPEGYSVSREKKERFSLILESASTNQTSMYLCASRRGFYEQYFGPGTRLTVT.

This clonotype occurred many times. The chain is built from TRBV20-1 and TRBJ2-7; D may be TRBD1 or TRBD2 (5 bases each). This CDR3 is built from 19 residues. Trimming pared 6 bases from V and 6 bases from J, leaving 36 bases between. Germline V gene lookup returns CDR1 DFQATT and CDR2 SNEGSKA (reference sequence). In nucleotides, the CDR3 is TGCAGTGCAAAGAGACGCCATCGGCCGGGGACCCCAGCCTCGGTCGAGCAGTACTTC. Translated: CSAKRRHRPGTPASVEQYF.

This clonotype was recorded many times. This chain joins TRBV12-3 or TRBV12-4 and TRBJ1-2, with D hard to call. With 7 bases removed from V and 3 bases from J, the gap between germline ends came to 12 bases. The CDR3 loop spans 13 amino acids. CDR3 nucleotide sequence: TGTGCCAGCACCCCCCGGGAGGACTATGGCTACACCTTC. Protein sequence: CASTPREDYGYTF.

This clonotype has only a few counts. The chain employs TRBV7-9 and TRBJ2-1, with D possibly being TRBD2 (6 bases). Trimming took off 2 bases at V and 4 bases at J, with 15 bases between the two ends. In germline, CDR1 is SEHNR, CDR2 FQNEAQ (reference sequence). The CDR3 length is 16 residues. In DNA form, the CDR3 reads TGTGCCAGCAGCTTACCGGCGGGGATAGGGTACAATGAGCAGTTCTTC. Residues: CASSLPAGIGYNEQFF.

The table lists this clonotype with a few counts. This chain links TRBV9 with TRBJ1-6, with D possibly TRBD1 on 5 matching bases. Looked up from germline, CDR1 is SGDLS and CDR2 is YYNGEE. Trimming removed 4 bases at V and 7 bases at J, with 18 bases between. This CDR3 has 16 residues. The CDR3 sequence is CASSPSGTGGNSPLHF. The CDR3 bases are TGTGCCAGCAGCCCCAGTGGTACAGGCGGGAATTCACCCCTCCACTTT.

This clonotype was seen only a few times. This sequence joins TRBV4-2 and TRBJ2-3; 8 bases map to TRBD2. V lost 0 bases to trimming and J lost 4 bases; unmatched junction nucleotides: 3. This CDR3 has 15 residues. The germline V gene encodes CDR1 LGHNA and CDR2 YNFKEQ. CDR3 residues: CASSQERGAADTQYF. CDR3 sequence (DNA): TGTGCCAGCAGCCAAGAGCGGGGGGCCGCAGATACGCAGTATTTT.

Ten or more counts support this clonotype. This rearrangement joins TRBV7-9 to TRBJ2-1; no definite D call. The V gene's germline CDR1 is SEHNR and CDR2 FQNEAQ (reference sequence). This CDR3 is 13 amino acids long. Trimming took 2 bases from V and 15 from J, leaving 17 bases between them. The DNA of the CDR3 is TGTGCCAGCAGCTTAACTCTCGGACGGTGGCCGTTCTTC. Its protein product is CASSLTLGRWPFF.

At least ten counts were recorded for this clonotype. V and J are TRBV20-1 and TRBJ1-5; TRBD1 matches at 9 bases. CDR3 length: 14 amino acids. The J segment lost 4 bases and the V segment lost 5 bases, leaving 6 bases of the junction unmatched. Germline assignment: CDR1 DFQATT and CDR2 SNEGSKA (reference sequence). The CDR3 DNA is TGCAGTGCTTTGACAGGGGGACGGAATCAGCCCCAGCATTTT. Protein sequence: CSALTGGRNQPQHF.

This clonotype was detected many times. The rearrangement uses TRBV20-1 and TRBJ1-1, with 8 bases lining up with TRBD1. CDR1 DFQATT and CDR2 SNEGSKA come from the germline V gene (reference sequence). This CDR3 is built from 15 residues. Unmatched junction bases numbered 9, after V lost 5 bases and J lost 1 base. The CDR3 region is CSAGRPGTGNTEAFF. The CDR3 DNA is TGCAGTGCTGGTCGTCCCGGGACAGGGAACACTGAAGCTTTCTTT.

In regard to this clonotype: A much larger clone differs from this one at a single base, so this may be a read error. This chain uses TRBV29-1 with TRBJ2-4; TRBD2 might be the D (6 bases). The CDR3 is made up of 13 amino acids. CDR1 and CDR2 (germline): SQVTM, ANQGSEA. CDR3 sequence (DNA): TGCAACGTTAAAGCGGGAGCCAAAAACATTCAGTACTTC. It yields the protein CNVKAGAKNIQYF.

This sequence joins TRBV20-1 and TRBJ2-3; 8 bases fit TRBD2. CDR1 is DFQATT and CDR2 is SNEGSKA in the germline V gene (reference sequence). V lost 6 bases and J lost 1; bases outside the gene matches: 12. This CDR3 is built from 16 residues. The CDR3: CSARTSLRIGTDTQYF. The DNA for the CDR3 is TGCAGTGCCCGGACTAGCCTAAGGATCGGCACAGATACGCAGTATTTT.

This clonotype was detected a few times. The rearrangement links TRBV7-9 to TRBJ1-4; D gene uncertain. CDR3 length: 14 residues. V shed 5 bases and J shed 8 bases, with 15 bases lying between them. CDR1 is SEHNR and CDR2 is FQNEAQ in the germline V gene (reference sequence). The CDR3 DNA reads as TGTGCCAGCAGCCTCGGGAATATTGGAGAAAAACTGTTTTTT. Translated, it gives CASSLGNIGEKLFF.

J is TRBJ2-6 and V is TRBV5-1; TRBD1 matches at 9 bases. This CDR3 is built from 18 residues. Germline lookup yields CDR1 SGHRS and CDR2 YFSETQ. Trimming took 5 bases from V and 3 from J; bases not matched to a gene: 12. CDR3 in DNA: TGCGCCAGCAGTCCCCGGGACAGGGTTCTCCTTGGGGCCAACGTCCTGACTTTC. Its protein is CASSPRDRVLLGANVLTF.

In this sample, this clonotype turned up a few times. V is TRBV30 and J is TRBJ1-5; D unresolved. The CDR3 consists of 13 residues. V was shortened by 0 bases and J by 3 bases, with 6 bases between the two germline ends. CDR1 is GTSNPN and CDR2 is SVGIG in the germline V gene (reference sequence). This chain's CDR3 is CAWSVETNQPQHF. CDR3 nucleotides: TGTGCCTGGAGTGTAGAGACCAATCAGCCCCAGCATTTT.

Ten or more counts support this clonotype. The chain employs TRBV28 and TRBJ2-3, with 8 positions matching TRBD2. Per the germline V gene, CDR1 is MDHEN and CDR2 is SYDVKM. This CDR3 contains 14 residues. After removal of 3 bases from V and 7 bases from J, the junction contained 6 bases not matched to a gene. The CDR3 region has the DNA TGTGCCAGCAGTTTGTTTCGGGAGGGAAATACGCAGTATTTT. Amino acid sequence: CASSLFREGNTQYF.

This clonotype occurred a few times. This sequence joins TRBV20-1 and TRBJ1-2, with TRBD1 matching 7 bases. The ends lost 5 bases at V and 4 bases at J; junction bases unmatched: 4. This CDR3 contains 12 residues. Germline CDR1 DFQATT, CDR2 SNEGSKA (reference sequence). The CDR3 is CSAEQGPYGYTF. CDR3 in DNA: TGCAGTGCTGAACAGGGGCCCTATGGCTACACCTTC.

This chain links TRBV12-5 with TRBJ2-3, with D perhaps matching TRBD2 (6 bases). CDR1 is LGHNT and CDR2 is FRNRAP in the germline V gene. This CDR3 region has 13 residues. Between the trimmed V and J ends, which lost 7 bases and 4 bases, there was a span of 12 bases. The DNA for the CDR3 is TGTGCTAGTGCCCCCTCGGGGGCAGATACGCAGTATTTT. It codes for CASAPSGADTQYF.

The table lists this clonotype with a few counts. This chain links TRBV20-1 with TRBJ2-3, with no clear D. This CDR3 has 16 residues. The germline gives CDR1 DFQATT, CDR2 SNEGSKA (reference sequence). CDR3: CSARNTRRFVTDTQYF. For the CDR3, the DNA is TGCAGCGCGAGGAATACACGCAGATTCGTCACAGATACGCAGTATTTT.

This clonotype occurred many times. V gene TRBV29-1 combines with J gene TRBJ1-1; D is ambiguous. Germline V gives CDR1 SQVTM, CDR2 ANQGSEA. The CDR3 extends over 14 amino acids. V was clipped by 5 bases and J by 1 base, with 14 bases between them. In nucleotides, the CDR3 is TGCAGCGTTCACCTTCAATTGGGGAACACTGAAGCTTTCTTT. Amino acid sequence: CSVHLQLGNTEAFF.

This clonotype was recorded many times. The chain employs TRBV6-6 and TRBJ2-5, with 8 bases lining up with TRBD2. The CDR3 contains 17 residues. The V segment lost 6 bases and the J segment 5 bases; nucleotides outside the gene matches: 17. Germline-derived CDR1 and CDR2 are MNHNY and SVGAGI (reference sequence). The CDR3: CASREDRRGLEHETQYF. DNA of the CDR3: TGTGCCAGCAGGGAAGATCGCCGGGGACTAGAACACGAGACCCAGTACTTC.

In this sample, this clonotype turned up once. The J gene is TRBJ2-3, the V gene TRBV29-1, with 15 bases aligning to TRBD2. V shed 6 bases and J 3 bases; nucleotides not matched to a gene: 13. Germline lookup yields CDR1 SQVTM and CDR2 ANQGSEA. This CDR3 is 18 amino acids long. DNA for the CDR3: TGCAGCGTCCACGGACTAGCGGGAGGGGTGGGATTGACAGATACGCAGTATTTT. It is translated as CSVHGLAGGVGLTDTQYF.